A few counts support the clone carrying this T cell receptor beta chain. Its antigen is unidentified. V was trimmed by 0 bases and J by 0 bases, leaving 7 bases between them. Germline loops: CDR1 SGHKS, CDR2 YYEKEE (reference sequence). The CDR3 contains 15 residues. This sample is part of a study of T cell responses to AZD1222 COVID-19 vaccine. Study-wide findings and caveats: In a largely white British group with more females than males, clonal diversity was possibly underestimated. The CD4 TCRs associated with vaccination extended across spike and predominated at 160-218 and 743-854.

This table comes from immunoSEQ multiplex PCR, and its TCRdb copy is limited to in-frame clones, with some not included. The sample consists of approximately 140,000 clones, roughly nine tenths of them appearing once. Here the sequenced sample was peripheral blood, taken 28 days after the second AZD1222 dose. This receptor was identified in an adult who received the AZD1222 COVID-19 vaccine. The J gene is TRBJ1-5, the V gene TRBV5-5; D is uncertain. CDR3 sequence (DNA): TGTGCCAGCAGCTTGGACAGCTATAGCAATCAGCCCCAGCATTTT. It codes for CASSLDSYSNQPQHF.